One sample yielded the 7 T cell receptor beta chains listed below, sequenced in a study of yellow fever vaccine responses in identical twins. TCRdb called the RT-PCR reads again in MiXCR, with one record for every CDR3 protein. The sample has some 14,000 distinct CDR3 sequences; about four fifths are singletons. Sample: T cells from blood (PBMCs), unsorted or a sorted subset (not recorded which), taken before or after yellow fever vaccination (not recorded which). Every receptor here comes from a woman under 30 who received the yellow fever vaccine.

The chain links TRBV12-3 or TRBV12-4 to TRBJ1-4; 9 bases align to TRBD1. There are 15 residues in the CDR3. V trimming: 5 bases; J trimming: 6 bases; junction bases outside the gene matches: 7. This CDR3 is CASSPHRGRDEKLFF. The CDR3 DNA reads TGTGCCAGCAGTCCTCACAGGGGGCGGGATGAAAAACTGTTTTTT.

A note on this clonotype: One end of the junction varies from germline; a read error may be responsible. The chain couples TRBV20-1 to TRBJ2-1; a possible D gene is TRBD2 (6 bases). The CDR3 covers 12 residues. Germline CDR1 DFQATT, CDR2 SNEGSKA (reference sequence). The CDR3 here is CSARAGHNEQFF. CDR3 DNA: TGCAGTGCGAGAGCGGGCCACAATGAGCAGTTCTTC.

This rearrangement joins TRBV18 to TRBJ2-7, with TRBD1 matching over 10 bases. Losses at the gene ends were 2 bases for V and 3 bases for J; bases not matched to a gene: 1. The CDR3 loop spans 14 amino acids. Germline V gene sequence: CDR1 KGHSH, CDR2 LQKENI. As DNA, the CDR3 is TGTGCCAGCTCACCAGGGACAGGGGTCTACGAGCAGTACGTC. It translates to CASSPGTGVYEQYV.

V is TRBV7-2 and J is TRBJ1-6; D not certain. Trimming left V 1 base short and J 8 bases short, with 12 bases between. The CDR3 loop spans 15 amino acids. CDR1 is SGHTA, CDR2 FQGNSA, per germline. DNA for the CDR3: TGTGCCAGCAGCTTAGTTGGCAGGAGTTATTCACCCCTCCACTTT. As protein: CASSLVGRSYSPLHF.

The chain uses TRBV18 and TRBJ2-5; 7 bases match TRBD1. V dropped 0 bases and J dropped 4; count of bases not matched to a gene: 8. The CDR3 length is 16 residues. Per the germline V gene, CDR1 is KGHSH and CDR2 is LQKENI. CDR3 protein: CASSPPLAGGRETQYF. In nucleotides, the CDR3 is TGTGCCAGCTCACCACCACTGGCAGGGGGACGAGAGACCCAGTACTTC.

This clonotype was seen a few times. This chain uses TRBV18 with TRBJ1-1, with 8 bases lining up with TRBD1. The germline gives CDR1 KGHSH, CDR2 LQKENI. This CDR3 comprises 15 residues. J lost 3 bases, V lost 4 bases, and 7 bases had no gene match. CDR3 nucleotides: TGTGCCAGCTCACGACGACAGGGGTTGGACACTGAAGCTTTCTTT. Translating it yields CASSRRQGLDTEAFF.

This chain uses TRBV13 with TRBJ2-1; maybe TRBD2 (6 bases). Trimming shortened V by 7 bases and J by 8 bases, and 15 bases separated the two germline ends. Germline CDR1 is PRHDT and CDR2 is FYEKMQ (reference sequence). The CDR3 is 13 amino acids. The CDR3 reads CASTSLGSDEQFF. The CDR3 DNA is TGTGCCAGCACCTCCCTCGGGAGCGATGAGCAGTTCTTC.